This TCR beta chain was recorded in a study of blood T cell repertoires in COVID-19 (dated by TCRdb to 2018 to 2020). Regarding the research as a whole: Collaborator samples came from the United States, Italy and Spain and covered acute and convalescent phases of COVID-19. A de-identified subject ID, COVID-19 status, age in years and sex were almost always included in the sample metadata. The samples were drawn from two sources: the first 160 participants of the ongoing ImmuneRACE study, and fewer than 1,500 subjects contributed by 6 global collaborators. The prospective study material was composed of cDNA or gDNA derived from T cells, B-cell-depleted T cells, or PBMCs. The dataset comprised deeply sampled blood TCRbeta repertoires from subjects exposed to, actively infected with, or recovered from COVID-19. HLA class I and class II types, where available, came from metadata supplied by the sample provider rather than from assay-based typing. The repertoires were made available in a free public database intended to serve as a resource for research on the immune response to SARS-CoV-2. The paper as a whole reports these results and caveats: Clinical and demographic metadata were provided uncurated, with the amount varying by source and participant.

The immunoSEQ Assay, a bias-controlled multiplex PCR, was used to amplify TCRbeta CDR3 regions from genomic DNA. As for the authors' bioinformatics: The number of nucleated cells in each sample was estimated from the amplification of reference gene primers within the assay. To quantify the absolute abundance of each unique TCRbeta CDR3 rearrangement, sequence reads were collapsed and filtered. Productive Simpson clonality was computed per sample as the square root of Simpson's diversity index over productive rearrangements. TCRdb re-hosts the immuneACCESS table, in-frame sequences only. Its copies lack some clones; in the studies checked, an unresolved V gene accounts for under half of them, and the cause for the rest is not known. V, J and clone size are taken as reported in that table, and D and trimming were inferred from the DNA itself. The sample data list about 180,000 clones, and roughly nine tenths of these were observed just once. Clones ranked in the top ten supply 2% to 2.5% of the sample.

CDR1 is given as GTSNPN and CDR2 as SVGIG, both from the germline V gene (reference sequence). Measured from the cysteine to the phenylalanine, the CDR3 is 11 residues long. CDR3 DNA is the only sequence kept; it has 33 bases, read in frame from the first base. Participants in the prospective study were aged roughly 18 to 100 years, lived in some 24 United States geographic areas, and enrolled through a virtual design. To assign participants to cohorts, the prospective study relied on clinical history that participants themselves reported in a screening survey and a study questionnaire. In the prospective study, whole blood, serum and a nasopharyngeal or oropharyngeal swab were collected from each participant by mobile phlebotomists. Participants in the prospective study had the option to provide additional blood draws and questionnaires over an approximately 2-month period. Blood samples from the prospective study were shipped frozen or at room temperature prior to DNA extraction.

Turning to this clone: Its specific antigen is unknown. One end of the junction is discordant with germline, which a read error may explain.

The chain was built from TRBV30 and TRBJ1-2; TRBD1 is a possible D gene, resting on 5 matching bases. The receptor comes from a woman aged 40-49 years with acute COVID-19. Sequencing was done on a sample of PBMCs or T cells enriched from blood (not recorded which). The CDR3 has the sequence CAWSVPAGTAF. The nucleotide sequence reads as follows: TGTGCCTGGAGTGTACCGGCGGGGACCGCCTTC.